This TCR beta chain originates from a study of siplizumab effects on memory and regulatory T cells (dated by TCRdb to between 2019 and 2020). A note on the overall study: The study examined how the anti-CD2 antibody siplizumab affects alloreactive T-cell subsets in allogeneic mixed lymphocyte reactions built from human PBMCs.

The study at large found these results: The suppressive function of proliferating Tregs from siplizumab cultures was not functionally confirmed. Unstimulated naive T cells appeared more diverse than memory T cells, and naive cells seemed to contribute substantially to the alloresponse. Sequences below about 10^-5 frequency were poorly captured, so only a minor fraction of alloreactive clones could be mapped to unstimulated subsets. The cumulative frequency of alloreactive sequences that could be traced back to unstimulated CD4+ memory T cells was significantly reduced by siplizumab. In reactions with siplizumab, an average of about 75% of mappable alloreactive CD4+ clones were Treg-derived, compared with about 27% in control reactions. About 75-95% of proliferating CD4+ or CD8+ clones could not be given a naive or memory phenotype.

The CDR3 goes from the cysteine to the phenylalanine over 13 residues. Only the CDR3 part of the read is kept: 39 bases, read in frame from the first base. From the germline V gene, CDR1 is LGHNA and CDR2 is YNFKEQ. V is clipped by 1 base and J by 4 bases, and the sequence between their germline boundaries is 7 bases long. Library method: the immunoSEQ multiplex PCR assay. Roughly 9.8 x 10^4 TCR templates per sample were assayed on the deep sequencing platform. Genomic DNA extracted from sorted T cells was used for TCRbeta CDR3 sequencing. As for the authors' bioinformatics: The R programming language was used for clonal analysis of the TCRbeta CDR3 data. Unstimulated samples were compared with post-reaction CFSE-low samples to define alloreactive CD4+ and CD8+ clones. By matching sequences to the repertoires of sorted unstimulated Treg and non-Treg cells, each alloreactive CD4+ clone was assigned a regulatory or non-regulatory origin. TCRdb limited this immuneACCESS table to in-frame rearrangements with V and J called. A share of clones is missing; checked studies link under half to unresolved V genes, and the rest is unexplained. The V and J calls and clone size were taken over from that table, and D and trimming were inferred from the DNA. The sample records about 120,000 clones, more than 90% of which are singletons. Approximately 1.2% of the sample is held by the ten biggest clonotypes.

A remark on this clone: The clone's antigen remains unknown. Per-base qualities were not stored, and no clone one base away is much larger.

Sorted unstimulated T cells, along with proliferating T cells recovered from mixed lymphocyte reactions, underwent TCRbeta CDR3 sequencing. Fresh whole blood from over 8 HLA-typed healthy donors was used to isolate PBMCs. The sample comprised CD4+ T cells sorted from blood. The TCR was taken from a human donor in good health. The chain couples TRBV4-2 to TRBJ2-5; no D gene can be assigned with confidence. The nucleotide sequence reads as follows: TGTGCCAGCAGCCAAGGAAAACTAGAGACCCAGTACTTC. It encodes CASSQGKLETQYF.